This T cell receptor beta chain was recorded in a study of early T cells in non-severe SARS-CoV-2 infection. Study details: The input, bulk RNA from unsorted whole blood, was sequenced, and chains were unpaired. Study conclusions and caveats: VDJdb matches were skewed toward anti-spike CD8 T cell responses.

CDR1 MDHEN and CDR2 SYDVKM come from the germline V gene. This CDR3 has 12 amino acids. The V and J ends lost 6 bases and 5 bases respectively, with 8 bases between them. Points on this clonotype: Its antigen is not identified.

Individual cDNA molecules each received unique molecular identifiers attached to them. TCRdb recomputed calls from the 5' RACE reads with MiXCR, one row per CDR3 protein. The table shows about 50,000 distinct CDR3 sequences, with roughly 8.8% occurring only once. The sequence came from an adult who was a healthcare worker with PCR-confirmed SARS-CoV-2 infection or an uninfected control (not recorded which). The sequenced material came from whole blood. This sequence joins TRBV28 and TRBJ2-4; D ambiguous. This CDR3 reads CASSPAQNIQYF. The CDR3 DNA sequence: TGTGCCAGCAGCCCCGCGCAAAACATTCAGTACTTC.